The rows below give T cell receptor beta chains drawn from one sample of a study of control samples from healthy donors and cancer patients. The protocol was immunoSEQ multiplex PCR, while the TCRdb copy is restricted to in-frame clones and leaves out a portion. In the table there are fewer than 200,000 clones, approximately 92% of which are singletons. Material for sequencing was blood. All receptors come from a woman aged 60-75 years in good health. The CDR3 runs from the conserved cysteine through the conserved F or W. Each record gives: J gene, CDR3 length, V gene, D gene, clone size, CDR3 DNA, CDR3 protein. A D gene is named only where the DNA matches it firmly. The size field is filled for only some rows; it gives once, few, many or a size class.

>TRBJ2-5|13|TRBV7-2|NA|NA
TGTGCCAGCAGCATCGGACAGTTAGAGACCCAGTACTTC
CASSIGQLETQYF
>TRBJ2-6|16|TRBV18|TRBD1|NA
TGTGCCAGCTCACGCCCGACAGGGTTCGGGGCCAACGTCCTGACTTTC
CASSRPTGFGANVLTF
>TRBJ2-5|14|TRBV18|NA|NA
TGTGCCAGCTCACCACCCTCGTTGGAAGAGACCCAGTACTTC
CASSPPSLEETQYF
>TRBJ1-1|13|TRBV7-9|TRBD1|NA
TGTGCCAGCAGCTACCGGGACAGCACTGAAGCTTTCTTT
CASSYRDSTEAFF
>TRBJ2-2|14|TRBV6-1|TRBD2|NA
TGTGCCAACGGGGCTAGCGGGACAACCGGGGAGCTGTTTTTT
CANGASGTTGELFF
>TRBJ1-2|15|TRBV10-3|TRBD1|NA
TGTGCCATCAGCCAACAGACAGGGGGTCACGTTGGCTACACCTTC
CAISQQTGGHVGYTF
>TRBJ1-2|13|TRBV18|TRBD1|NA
TGTGCCAGCTCACCGGACAGGGACTATGGCTACACCTTC
CASSPDRDYGYTF
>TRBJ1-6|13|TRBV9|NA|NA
TGTGCCAGCAGCGTAGATACAGGATCACCCCTCCACTTT
CASSVDTGSPLHF
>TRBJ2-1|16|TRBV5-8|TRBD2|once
TGTGCCAGCAGCTACGGGACTAGCGGGGGGTGGAATGAGCAGTTCTTC
CASSYGTSGGWNEQFF
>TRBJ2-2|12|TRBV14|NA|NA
TGTGCCAGCAGGAGGGGCCCCGGGGAGCTGTTTTTT
CASRRGPGELFF
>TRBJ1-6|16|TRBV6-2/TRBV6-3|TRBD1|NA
TGTGCCAGCAGCCCGGACAGGCCGTTCTATAATTCACCCCTCCACTTT
CASSPDRPFYNSPLHF
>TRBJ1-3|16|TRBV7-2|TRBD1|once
TGTGCCAGCAGCCGTAGATCCGGGACAGCAGGAAACACCATATATTTT
CASSRRSGTAGNTIYF
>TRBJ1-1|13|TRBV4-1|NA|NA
TGCGCCAGCAGCCCCCAAGGGTGGACTGAAGCTTTCTTT
CASSPQGWTEAFF
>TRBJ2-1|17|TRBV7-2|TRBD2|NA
TGTGCCAGCAGCTGGAAAAGAAGCGGGGGGGCCGGCTATGAGCAGTTCTTC
CASSWKRSGGAGYEQFF
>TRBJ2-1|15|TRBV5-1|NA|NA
TGCGCCAGCAGCCTAATGGGGCAGGCGTACGATGAGCAGTTCTTC
CASSLMGQAYDEQFF
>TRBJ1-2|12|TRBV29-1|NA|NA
TGCAGCGTTGAAGCACAGGGCTATGGCTACACCTTC
CSVEAQGYGYTF
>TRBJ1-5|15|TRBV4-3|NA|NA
TGCGCCAGCAGCCAAGAAGCTCATGTCAATCAGCCCCAGCATTTT
CASSQEAHVNQPQHF
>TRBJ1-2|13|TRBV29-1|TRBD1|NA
TGCAGCGTACGGACAGGGGGTAACTATGGCTACACCTTC
CSVRTGGNYGYTF
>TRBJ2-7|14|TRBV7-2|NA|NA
TGTGCCAGCAGCTTTTCCAGGGACTCCTACGAGCAGTACTTC
CASSFSRDSYEQYF
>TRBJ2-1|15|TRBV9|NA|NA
TGTGCCAGCAGCGTAGGGCAGGGCTCCTACAATGAGCAGTTCTTC
CASSVGQGSYNEQFF
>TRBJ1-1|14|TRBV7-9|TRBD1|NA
TGTGCCAGCAACATCCGGGACAGAAACACTGAAGCTTTCTTT
CASNIRDRNTEAFF
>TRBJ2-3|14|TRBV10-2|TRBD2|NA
TGCGCCAGCAGACCGGGACTAAGCACAGATACGCAGTATTTT
CASRPGLSTDTQYF
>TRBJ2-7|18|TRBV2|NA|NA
TGTGCCAGCAGCGCTAAAGAAAAAATGAGGACAGCTGACTACGAGCAGTACTTC
CASSAKEKMRTADYEQYF
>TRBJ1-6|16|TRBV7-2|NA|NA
TGTGCCAGCAGCTTGGAGGGTAGCTCCTATAATTCACCCCTCCACTTT
CASSLEGSSYNSPLHF
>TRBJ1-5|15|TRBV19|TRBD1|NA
TGTGCCAGTAGCAGGGGGCGCGGGGGCAATCAGCCCCAGCATTTT
CASSRGRGGNQPQHF
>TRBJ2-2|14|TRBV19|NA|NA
TGTGCCAGTAGTACGCAGACGAACACCGGGGAGCTGTTTTTT
CASSTQTNTGELFF
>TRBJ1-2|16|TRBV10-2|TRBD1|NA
TGCGCCAGCAGTGAGTCAGAAAGCAGGGGGAACTATGGCTACACCTTC
CASSESESRGNYGYTF
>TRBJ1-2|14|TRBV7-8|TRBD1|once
TGTGCCAGCAGCTTAGCTCAGGGGGCCGGTGGCTACACCTTC
CASSLAQGAGGYTF
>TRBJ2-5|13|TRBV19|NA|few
TGTGCCAGTAGCCCCAAAGTAAAAGAGACCCAGTACTTC
CASSPKVKETQYF
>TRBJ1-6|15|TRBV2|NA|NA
TGTGCCAGCAGCCTGACCGGGACGGCCAATTCACCCCTCCACTTT
CASSLTGTANSPLHF
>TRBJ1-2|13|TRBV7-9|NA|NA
TGTGCCAGCAGCCCCAGAGGCATCTATGGCTACACCTTC
CASSPRGIYGYTF
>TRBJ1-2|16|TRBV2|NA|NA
TGTGCCAGCAGGGAACCGGGTTTCCGACTCTACTATGGCTACACCTTC
CASREPGFRLYYGYTF
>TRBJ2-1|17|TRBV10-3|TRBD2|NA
TGTGCCATCAGTGGGGCCAGCGGGGGGGCGCGATACAATGAGCAGTTCTTC
CAISGASGGARYNEQFF
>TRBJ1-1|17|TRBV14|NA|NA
TGTGCCAGCAGCCAAGGGCTGGGGGGGAAAGTGAACACTGAAGCTTTCTTT
CASSQGLGGKVNTEAFF
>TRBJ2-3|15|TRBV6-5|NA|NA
TGTGCCAGCAGCCACAGGTCTTTTAACACAGATACGCAGTATTTT
CASSHRSFNTDTQYF
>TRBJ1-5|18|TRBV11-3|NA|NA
TGTGCCAGACACATGACACGGAGTCAGGGGAGTTTATATCAGCCCCAGCATTTT
CARHMTRSQGSLYQPQHF
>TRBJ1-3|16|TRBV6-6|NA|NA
TGTGCCAGCAGTCGCCAGGACCCCGGGGCTGGAAACACCATATATTTT
CASSRQDPGAGNTIYF
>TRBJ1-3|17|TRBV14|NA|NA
TGTGCCAGCAGCCAAGTACCCGGGACACAGAGTGGAAACACCATATATTTT
CASSQVPGTQSGNTIYF
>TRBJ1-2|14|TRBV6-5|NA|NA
TGTGCCAGCAGCCCCACAGGGAACCGCTATGGCTACACCTTC
CASSPTGNRYGYTF
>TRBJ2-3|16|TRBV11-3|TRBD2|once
TGTGCCAGCAGCTCCACTAGCGGGGGAGGCACAGATACGCAGTATTTT
CASSSTSGGGTDTQYF
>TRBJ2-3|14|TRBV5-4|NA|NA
TGTGCCAGCAGCTTGAAGAAGACAGCTGATACGCAGTATTTT
CASSLKKTADTQYF
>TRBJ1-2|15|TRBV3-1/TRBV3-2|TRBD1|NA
TGTGCCAGCAGCCTGGGGTCAGGGGGCGACTATGGCTACACCTTC
CASSLGSGGDYGYTF
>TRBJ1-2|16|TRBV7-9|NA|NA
TGTGCCAGCAGCTACCCCTCTTGGGTGGGGAACTATGGCTACACCTTC
CASSYPSWVGNYGYTF
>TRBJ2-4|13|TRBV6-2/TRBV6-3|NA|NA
TGTGCCAGCAGTTTTGGGGGGATAAACATTCAGTACTTC
CASSFGGINIQYF
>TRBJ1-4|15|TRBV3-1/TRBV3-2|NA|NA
TGTGCCAGCAGGTTCAAAGGGAAGGGTTGGGAAAAACTGTTTTTT
CASRFKGKGWEKLFF
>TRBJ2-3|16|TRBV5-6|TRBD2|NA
TGTGCCAGCAGCTTGTCAGGAGCGGGGGATACAGATACGCAGTATTTT
CASSLSGAGDTDTQYF
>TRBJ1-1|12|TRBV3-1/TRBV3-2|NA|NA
TGTGCCAGCAGCCAAAGGTTCACTGAAGCTTTCTTT
CASSQRFTEAFF
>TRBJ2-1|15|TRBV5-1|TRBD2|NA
TGCGCCAGCAGCGAGTCGGGACTAACCTACAATGAGCAGTTCTTC
CASSESGLTYNEQFF
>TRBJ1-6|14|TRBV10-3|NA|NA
TGTGCCATCAGTGGATACAGAGATAATTCACCCCTCCACTTT
CAISGYRDNSPLHF
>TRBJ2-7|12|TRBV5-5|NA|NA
TGTGCCAGCAGCTTCTCCAGATACGAGCAGTACTTC
CASSFSRYEQYF
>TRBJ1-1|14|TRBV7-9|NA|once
TGTGCCAGCAGCCGCGAGGGACCCCGAACTGAAGCTTTCTTT
CASSREGPRTEAFF
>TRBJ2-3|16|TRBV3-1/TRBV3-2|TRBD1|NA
TGTGCCAGCAGCCAAACTAGGGGACAGGGACCAGATACGCAGTATTTT
CASSQTRGQGPDTQYF
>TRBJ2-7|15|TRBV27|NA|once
TGTGCCAGCACCGAGGCCCGGGGCCCATACTACGAGCAGTACTTC
CASTEARGPYYEQYF
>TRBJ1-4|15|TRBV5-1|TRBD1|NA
TGCGCCAGCAGCGGCGGACAGGCAATGGGGGAAAAACTGTTTTTT
CASSGGQAMGEKLFF
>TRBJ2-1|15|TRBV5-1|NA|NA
TGCGCCAGCAGCTTGGCCGGGAGCTCCTACAATGAGCAGTTCTTC
CASSLAGSSYNEQFF
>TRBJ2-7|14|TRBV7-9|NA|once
TGTGCCAGCAGCTTAGCCGACAGTTCCTACGAGCAGTACTTC
CASSLADSSYEQYF
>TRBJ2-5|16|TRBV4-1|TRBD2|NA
TGCGCCAGCAGCCGAGGGATAGGGACTACACAAGAGACCCAGTACTTC
CASSRGIGTTQETQYF
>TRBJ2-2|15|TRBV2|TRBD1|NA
TGTGCCAGCATGAGTCAGGGGGCCGGCACCGGGGAGCTGTTTTTT
CASMSQGAGTGELFF
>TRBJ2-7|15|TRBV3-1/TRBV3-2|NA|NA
TGTGCCAGCAGCCGAGTACGGGGGGCCACCTACGAGCAGTACTTC
CASSRVRGATYEQYF
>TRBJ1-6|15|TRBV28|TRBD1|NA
TGTGCCACCAGGGGGGACTACTCCTATAATTCACCCCTCCACTTT
CATRGDYSYNSPLHF